These 30 T cell receptor beta chains came from one sample sequenced in a study of shared clonotypes between healthy human individuals. Naivety among CD8 cells was defined by CD45RO negativity and positive CCR7 selection, thereby excluding terminally differentiated effector memory CD45RA+ cells. Repertoires were generated with immunoSEQ multiplex PCR, while TCRdb's copy carries only in-frame clones and drops some. The sample shows about 2 million clones, around 96% of them seen only once. Sequencing was done on a sample of naive CD8+ T cells sorted from blood. The receptors come from a young man in good health.

The rearrangement links TRBV19 to TRBJ2-7, with D perhaps given as TRBD1 or TRBD2 (6 bases each). V lost 6 bases and J lost 1, with 13 bases in between. Germline values: CDR1 LNHDA, CDR2 SQIVND (reference sequence). This CDR3 has 14 residues. CDR3 nucleotides: TGTGCCAGTAGCGGGGGCCAGCAGTCCTACGAGCAGTACTTC. Protein: CASSGGQQSYEQYF.

This chain uses TRBV10-3 with TRBJ1-5; 8 bases map to TRBD1. V shed 3 bases and J 6 bases; nucleotides not matched to a gene: 10. Germline assignment: CDR1 ENHRY and CDR2 SYGVKD. The length of the CDR3 is 16 residues. CDR3: CAISEGVRGLSQPQHF. The CDR3 bases are TGTGCCATCAGTGAAGGCGTCAGGGGGCTTAGTCAGCCCCAGCATTTT.

This clone appeared a single time. The rearrangement uses TRBV6-6 and TRBJ2-1, with TRBD2 matching over 13 bases. This CDR3 region has 15 residues. V trimming: 6 bases; J trimming: 5 bases; junction bases outside the gene matches: 4. Germline values: CDR1 MNHNY, CDR2 SVGAGI (reference sequence). CDR3 amino acids: CASRRTSGGHNEQFF. The CDR3, as DNA: TGTGCCAGCAGGCGGACTAGCGGGGGACACAATGAGCAGTTCTTC.

This chain connects TRBV15 to TRBJ1-4; TRBD1 might be the D (5 bases). The germline V gene has CDR1 LNHNV and CDR2 YYDKDF (reference sequence). The CDR3 has 18 amino acids. V lost 1 base to trimming and J lost 5 bases, with 20 bases between them. CDR3 amino acids: CATSRAGWEGRENEKLFF. CDR3 sequence (DNA): TGTGCCACCAGCAGAGCAGGGTGGGAGGGCAGGGAGAATGAAAAACTGTTTTTT.

Worth noting for this clone: Other DNA sequences within the sample encode an identical CDR3. This chain connects TRBV10-2 to TRBJ2-7; D is uncertain. Per the germline V gene, CDR1 is WSHSY and CDR2 is SAAADI. Trimming shortened V by 5 bases and J by 2 bases, and 7 bases separated the two germline ends. The CDR3 runs to 12 residues. The CDR3 sequence: CASSSDPYEQYF. The CDR3 DNA reads TGCGCCAGCAGTTCAGACCCCTACGAGCAGTACTTC.

This clone was seen once. Compared with germline, one end of the junction differs, possibly owing to a read error. V is TRBV9 and J is TRBJ2-3; D tentatively fits TRBD1 or TRBD2 (5 bases each). Germline V gene data show CDR1 as SGDLS and CDR2 as YYNGEE. CDR3 length equals 9 residues. This chain's CDR3 is CASSVGDHF. The CDR3 DNA reads TGTGCCAGCAGCGTAGGGGACCATTTT.

This clone has just a few counts. V is TRBV6-1 and J is TRBJ2-7; 13 nucleotides line up with TRBD2. The CDR3 consists of 13 residues. Trimming took 10 bases from V and 4 from J; bases not matched to a gene: 4. Looked up from germline, CDR1 is MNHNS and CDR2 is SASEGT. The CDR3 DNA sequence: TGTGCCACAGGACTAGCGGGAGTGTACGAGCAGTACTTC. Translating gives CATGLAGVYEQYF.

The chain has TRBV4-3 and TRBJ2-2; 10 bases are a match to TRBD2. The CDR3 loop spans 19 amino acids. Per the germline V gene, CDR1 is LGHNA and CDR2 is YSLEER. V lost 1 base to trimming and J lost 4 bases; unmatched junction nucleotides: 12. The CDR3 spells CASSQARRLAGAVTGELFF. Written as DNA, the CDR3 is TGCGCCAGCAGCCAAGCCCGCCGGCTAGCGGGAGCAGTCACCGGGGAGCTGTTTTTT.

V and J are TRBV5-4 and TRBJ2-7; TRBD2 matches at 11 bases. Germline-derived CDR1 and CDR2 are SGHNT and YYREEE (reference sequence). Trimming took 4 bases from V and 7 from J; bases not matched to a gene: 7. CDR3 length equals 14 residues. The CDR3 DNA sequence: TGTGCCAGCAGCATAGCGGGAGGGGGTTTGGAGCAGTACTTC. It codes for CASSIAGGGLEQYF.

The chain recombines TRBV28 with TRBJ1-5; 7 bases line up with TRBD1. The CDR3 length is 16 residues. The germline gives CDR1 MDHEN, CDR2 SYDVKM. Losses at the gene ends were 5 bases for V and 3 bases for J; bases not matched to a gene: 10. The CDR3 region is CASSPRTGVFNQPQHF. CDR3 nucleotides: TGTGCCAGCAGTCCCCGGACAGGCGTCTTCAATCAGCCCCAGCATTTT.

This chain links TRBV5-1 with TRBJ2-2; tentatively, D is TRBD1 or TRBD2 (6 bases each). V gave up 4 bases and J gave up 6 bases, with 13 bases separating them. Germline CDR1 SGHRS, CDR2 YFSETQ. The CDR3 has 14 amino acids. The CDR3 DNA reads as TGCGCCAGCAGCCCGCTCGGGGGCCCCGGGGAGCTGTTTTTT. This sequence encodes CASSPLGGPGELFF.

This clone occurred a few times. For the CDR3, the DNA is TGTGCCAGTAGTATCTACACCCATCCGAACACTGAAGCTTTCTTT. Translated: CASSIYTHPNTEAFF. The chain uses TRBV19 and TRBJ1-1; D unresolved. The CDR3 length is 15 residues. Germline V gene data show CDR1 as LNHDA and CDR2 as SQIVND (reference sequence). With 3 bases removed from V and 1 base from J, the gap between germline ends came to 12 bases.

V and J are TRBV14 and TRBJ2-3; the D is unclear. The CDR3 spans 12 residues. Per germline, CDR1 SGHDN and CDR2 FVKESK. Trimming took 5 bases from V and 3 from J, leaving 6 bases between them. In DNA, the CDR3 is TGTGCCAGCAGCTATTTTACAGATACGCAGTATTTT. It encodes CASSYFTDTQYF.

The chain couples TRBV7-6 to TRBJ1-3; D is unclear. The germline V gene encodes CDR1 SGHVS and CDR2 FNYEAQ. The CDR3 length is 12 residues. V was cut by 1 base and J by 11 bases, with 9 bases left in between. The CDR3 protein is CASSLDNFSIYF. The CDR3 nucleotides read TGTGCCAGCAGCTTAGATAACTTCTCCATATATTTT.

The J gene is TRBJ2-3, the V gene TRBV2, with 16 bases lining up with TRBD2. This CDR3 comprises 18 residues. V trimming: 1 base; J trimming: 4 bases; junction bases outside the gene matches: 5. Germline lookup yields CDR1 SNHLY and CDR2 FYNNEI. The CDR3 region is CASSEDPGLAGGPDTQYF. CDR3 nucleotide sequence: TGTGCCAGCAGTGAAGATCCGGGACTAGCGGGGGGGCCAGATACGCAGTATTTT.

V gene TRBV9 combines with J gene TRBJ2-4; D possibly matches TRBD1 or TRBD2 (6 bases each). The CDR3 has 14 amino acids. The germline gives CDR1 SGDLS, CDR2 YYNGEE. V was clipped by 0 bases and J by 7 bases, with 11 bases between them. The CDR3 loop is CASSVEGGLNIQYF. Here the CDR3 DNA reads TGTGCCAGCAGCGTAGAGGGGGGCCTCAACATTCAGTACTTC.

The chain is built from TRBV5-6 and TRBJ1-6; D is uncertain. The V end was cut by 0 bases, the J end by 8 bases, with 18 bases between. Germline CDR1 SGHDT, CDR2 YYEEEE. This CDR3 is 17 amino acids long. CDR3 bases: TGTGCCAGCAGCTTGGTTCCCTTTCGGGAGCAGGATTCACCCCTCCACTTT. As protein: CASSLVPFREQDSPLHF.

In regard to this clone: Other nucleotide sequences from this sample produce the same CDR3. V usage is TRBV29-1 and J usage is TRBJ2-5; D ambiguous. Trimming took 3 bases from V and 0 from J, leaving 8 bases between them. This CDR3 is 13 amino acids long. Germline values: CDR1 SQVTM, CDR2 ANQGSEA. In DNA form, the CDR3 reads TGCAGCGTTGACTTACAGAACCAAGAGACCCAGTACTTC. This encodes CSVDLQNQETQYF.

The rearrangement uses TRBV10-3 and TRBJ2-1; D is unresolved. V dropped 0 bases and J dropped 5 bases, with 8 bases sitting between them. Germline assignment: CDR1 ENHRY and CDR2 SYGVKD. This CDR3 contains 14 residues. The CDR3 here is CAISESGYNNEQFF. CDR3 nucleotides: TGTGCCATCAGTGAGTCGGGCTACAACAATGAGCAGTTCTTC.

The chain employs TRBV5-1 and TRBJ2-7; TRBD1 matches 9 bases. CDR3 size: 16 residues. Germline lookup yields CDR1 SGHRS and CDR2 YFSETQ. J was trimmed by 2 bases and V by 0 bases; bases with no gene match: 6. CDR3 sequence: CASSLVGQGITYEQYF. The CDR3 DNA follows: TGCGCCAGCAGCTTGGTTGGACAGGGGATAACCTACGAGCAGTACTTC.

The chain combines TRBV5-6 with TRBJ2-1, with 8 nucleotides matching TRBD2. The CDR3 length is 15 residues. The junction had 7 bases not matched to a gene; V was cut back by 2 bases and J by 6 bases. Germline-derived CDR1 and CDR2 are SGHDT and YYEEEE. The CDR3 region is CASSFGGAGSNEQFF. As DNA, the CDR3 is TGTGCCAGCAGCTTCGGGGGGGCCGGATCCAATGAGCAGTTCTTC. Looking up the rest from reference TRBV5-6 and TRBJ2-1 gives the full variable domain: DAGVTQSPTHLIKTRGQQVTLRCSPKSGHDTVSWYQQALGQGPQFIFQYYEEEERQRGNFPDRFSGHQFPNYSSELNVNALLLGDSALYLCASSFGGAGSNEQFFGPGTRLTVL.

V gene TRBV7-2 combines with J gene TRBJ2-1, with D tentatively TRBD1 or TRBD2 (6 bases each). There are 16 residues in the CDR3. The V and J ends lost 2 bases and 1 base respectively, with 12 bases between them. Germline lookup yields CDR1 SGHTA and CDR2 FQGNSA. The CDR3: CASSLSGGGSYNEQFF. The CDR3 DNA reads TGTGCCAGCAGCTTATCCGGGGGCGGGTCCTACAATGAGCAGTTCTTC.

Regarding this clone: This sample also contains other DNA sequences that code for the same CDR3. The J gene is TRBJ2-1, the V gene TRBV6-1; no firm D call. Germline V lookup: CDR1 MNHNS, CDR2 SASEGT. V gave up 2 bases and J gave up 1 base, with 3 bases separating them. The CDR3 is made up of 13 amino acids. The CDR3 spells CASSESSYNEQFF. The CDR3 bases are TGTGCCAGCAGTGAATCGTCCTACAATGAGCAGTTCTTC.

The chain combines TRBV2 with TRBJ1-1; 9 bases map to TRBD1. The V and J ends lost 6 bases and 3 bases, in that order; junction bases with no gene match: 8. In germline, CDR1 is SNHLY, CDR2 FYNNEI. The CDR3 sequence is 15 residues long. CDR3 sequence (DNA): TGTGCCAGCAGGGAACAGGGGGCGACGTACACTGAAGCTTTCTTT. Amino acids: CASREQGATYTEAFF.

The chain couples TRBV9 to TRBJ1-2, with 8 bases fitting TRBD1. The V segment lost 4 bases and the J segment 8 bases; nucleotides outside the gene matches: 7. The CDR3 loop spans 13 amino acids. Germline-derived CDR1 and CDR2 are SGDLS and YYNGEE. CDR3 protein: CASSSMDRDGYTF. The CDR3 bases are TGTGCCAGCAGCTCTATGGACAGGGACGGCTACACCTTC.

V and J are TRBV7-9 and TRBJ2-5; the match to TRBD1 covers 12 bases. With V trimmed by 4 bases and J by 7 bases, 1 base remained unmatched. This CDR3 is 13 amino acids long. The germline CDR1 and CDR2 sequences are SEHNR and FQNEAQ (reference sequence). The DNA of the CDR3 is TGTGCCAGCAGCTCGGGACAGGGGGCGACCCAGTACTTC. Translating it yields CASSSGQGATQYF.

This clone was detected only once. This chain uses TRBV7-9 with TRBJ2-7, with 8 bases identical to TRBD1. V shed 4 bases, J shed 7 bases, and the junction held 24 bases outside the gene matches. CDR1 and CDR2 from the germline V gene are SEHNR and FQNEAQ (reference sequence). CDR3 length equals 19 residues. The CDR3 nucleotides read TGTGCCAGCAGCTCCCCTCATAGCGGATGGCAGGGGGCGCTTGGAGAGCAGTACTTC. Amino acid sequence: CASSSPHSGWQGALGEQYF.

This chain connects TRBV7-2 to TRBJ2-5, with 9 bases that match TRBD2. V dropped 10 bases and J dropped 0; count of bases not matched to a gene: 6. Germline CDR1 and CDR2: SGHTA and FQGNSA. This CDR3 has 14 residues. The CDR3 nucleotides are TGTGCCATCGGCGGGGGGGGATACCAAGAGACCCAGTACTTC. As protein: CAIGGGGYQETQYF.

As regards this clone: Other DNA sequences within the sample encode an identical CDR3. The chain's CDR3 is CASSQNRDTEAFF. CDR3 nucleotide sequence: TGCGCCAGCAGCCAGAACAGGGATACTGAAGCTTTCTTT. The chain recombines TRBV4-1 with TRBJ1-1, with D possibly matching TRBD1 (6 bases). This CDR3 comprises 13 residues. V dropped 3 bases and J dropped 5 bases, with 10 bases sitting between them. Germline assignment: CDR1 MGHRA and CDR2 YSYEKL.

The chain joins TRBV12-5 to TRBJ2-3; 9 nucleotides agree with TRBD1. Trimming removed 2 bases from V and 0 bases from J; junction bases left unmatched: 6. The length of the CDR3 is 17 residues. Germline assignment: CDR1 LGHNT and CDR2 FRNRAP. The CDR3 nucleotides read TGTGCTAGTGGTTTGTTCCTGACAGGGGGAAGCACAGATACGCAGTATTTT. Translated, it gives CASGLFLTGGSTDTQYF.